This T cell receptor beta chain was obtained from a study of shared clonotypes between healthy human individuals. TCRdb's copy holds only in-frame clones and misses some; the assay was immunoSEQ multiplex PCR. The sample records 2 million to 2.5 million clones, just over 90% being singletons. The donors, all of them Caucasian adults, lived in Nashville, Tennessee. The CDR3 loop spans 14 amino acids. Trimming removed 8 bases from V and 8 bases from J, with 21 bases in between. Germline V gene lookup returns CDR1 MNHEY and CDR2 SMNVEV (reference sequence). Whole-study findings and limits: Represented genetic and exposure-history diversity was restricted by having few donors.

Worth noting for this clone: Antigen specificity is unknown.

The specimen sequenced was naive CD4+ T cells from PBMCs. Subset noted: CD45RA+ positively selected. This chain links TRBV27 with TRBJ1-2, with a tentative D call TRBD1 (5 bases). This TCR was recovered from a man younger than 30 in good health. Some clones in this sample may be carry-over from other donors' samples. CDR3 sequence: CASGAAGRPYGYTF. The CDR3 DNA sequence: TGTGCCAGCGGGGCAGCAGGGCGCCCCTACGGCTACACCTTC.